The T cell receptor (beta chain) under discussion was sequenced for a study of somatic mutations in cytotoxic T cells in rheumatoid arthritis. About the study: Some V beta antibody-stained T-cell populations were flow-sorted at nearly 100% purity, including V beta1+ cells sequenced for TCRB. Findings and limits, study-wide: There was no significant difference in CD8+ T-cell clonality between rheumatoid arthritis patients and age-matched healthy controls.

Positive magnetic bead selection was used to isolate CD4+ and CD8+ cells; purity was checked by flow cytometry. Clones were sequenced by immunoSEQ multiplex PCR, and TCRdb holds only the in-frame ones, with some missing. Of approximately 14,000 clones listed, about 89% are singletons. Turning to this clone: The antigen remains undetermined.

Germline V gene lookup returns CDR1 SNHLY and CDR2 FYNNEI. The CDR3 is 14 amino acids. V was pared by 7 bases and J by 0 bases, with 9 bases between. The receptor was isolated from a man in his 70s with rheumatoid arthritis. Sequencing input: CD4+ T cells sorted from blood. The chain uses TRBV2 and TRBJ2-2; D unresolved. CDR3 loop: CASIRFANTGELFF. In DNA form, the CDR3 reads TGTGCCAGCATCAGATTCGCGAACACCGGGGAGCTGTTTTTT. The variable domain in full, with the rest retrieved from reference TRBV2 and TRBJ2-2, is EPEVTQTPSHQVTQMGQEVILRCVPISNHLYFYWYRQILGQKVEFLVSFYNNEISEKSEIFDDQFSVERPDGSNFTLKIRSTKLEDSAMYFCASIRFANTGELFFGEGSRLTVL.